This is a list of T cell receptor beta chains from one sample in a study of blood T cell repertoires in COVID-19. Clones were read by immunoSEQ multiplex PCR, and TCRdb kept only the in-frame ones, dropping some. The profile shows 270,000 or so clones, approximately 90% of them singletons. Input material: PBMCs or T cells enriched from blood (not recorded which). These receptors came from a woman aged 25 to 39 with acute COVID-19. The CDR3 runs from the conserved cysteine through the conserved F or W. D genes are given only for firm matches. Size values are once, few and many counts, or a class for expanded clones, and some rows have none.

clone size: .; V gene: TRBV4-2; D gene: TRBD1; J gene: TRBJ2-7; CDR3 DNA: TGTGCCAGCAGCCAAGAATTGGGCGGGACAGGTTACGAGCAGTACTTC; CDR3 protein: CASSQELGGTGYEQYF
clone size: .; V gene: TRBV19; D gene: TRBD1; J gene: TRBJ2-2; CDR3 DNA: TGTGCCAGCCTGACAGGGGTCCCCGGGGAGCTGTTTTTT; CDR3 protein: CASLTGVPGELFF
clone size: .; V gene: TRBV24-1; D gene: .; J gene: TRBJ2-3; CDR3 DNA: TGTGCCACCTTAGACTTGGCATCAGATACGCAGTATTTT; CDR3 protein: CATLDLASDTQYF
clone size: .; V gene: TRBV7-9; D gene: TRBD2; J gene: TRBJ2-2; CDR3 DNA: TGTGCCAGCAGCTTATTTAGCGGGGGACAGAACACCGGGGAGCTGTTTTTT; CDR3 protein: CASSLFSGGQNTGELFF
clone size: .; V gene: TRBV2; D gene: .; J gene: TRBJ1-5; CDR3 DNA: TGTGCCAGCAGTAACTACGGCCTCAATCAGCCCCAGCATTTT; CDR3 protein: CASSNYGLNQPQHF
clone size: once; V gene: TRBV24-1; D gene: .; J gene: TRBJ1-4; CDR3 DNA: TGTGCCACCAGTCGCGGAGGGAAAAATGAAAAACTGTTTTTT; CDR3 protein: CATSRGGKNEKLFF
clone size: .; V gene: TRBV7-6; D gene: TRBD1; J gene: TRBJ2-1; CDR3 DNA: TGTGCCAGCAGCCCCGGGACAGGGCCTTACAATGAGCAGTTCTTC; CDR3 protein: CASSPGTGPYNEQFF
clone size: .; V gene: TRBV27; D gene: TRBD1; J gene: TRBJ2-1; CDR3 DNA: TGTGCCAGCAGTACCCACGGGACAGAAATGGAGCAGTTCTTC; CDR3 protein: CASSTHGTEMEQFF
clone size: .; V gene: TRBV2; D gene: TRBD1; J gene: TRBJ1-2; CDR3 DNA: TGTGCCAGCAGTTTGGACAGGGGCGAAGGCTACACCTTC; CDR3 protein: CASSLDRGEGYTF
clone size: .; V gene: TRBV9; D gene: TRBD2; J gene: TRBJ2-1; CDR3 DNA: TGTGCCAGCAGCGCAACGGGACTAGCGGGAGCTAGCTCCTACAATGAGCAGTTCTTC; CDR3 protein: CASSATGLAGASSYNEQFF